The following is a TCR beta chain sequence with its context. The antigen is unknown. Initially, at the first diagnosis of hyperthyroidism and before any ophthalmopathy symptoms, blood was sampled. PBMCs came from 10 ml fresh peripheral blood. Researchers took RNA transcripts and amplified the TCR beta CDR3 regions from them. The TCR CDR3 first-round RT-PCR relied on the HTBI primer set. TCRdb reanalysed the multiplex PCR reads using MiXCR and keeps one entry per CDR3 protein. This sample has some 400,000 distinct CDR3 sequences, with approximately 12% found just once. These data come from a study of T cells in Graves' hyperthyroidism and ophthalmopathy. Per germline, CDR1 MDHEN and CDR2 SYDVKM. The CDR3 loop spans 13 amino acids. V lost 3 bases to trimming and J lost 11 bases, with 16 bases between them. Study results and caveats: In the blood, most expanded thyroid clonotypes above 0.001 appeared as well. Ophthalmopathy, as predicted by the model, came a median about seven months after the prediction.

The sample comprised blood. The TCR originated in a man aged 30-40 years with Graves' hyperthyroidism that later progressed to Graves' ophthalmopathy. The gene calls are TRBV28 and TRBJ1-1; D perhaps matches TRBD1 (5 bases). This CDR3 reads CASSFTRGVGAFF. The CDR3 coding sequence is TGTGCCAGCAGTTTTACGAGGGGAGTGGGGGCTTTCTTT.